This TCR beta chain was profiled in a study of blood T cell repertoires in COVID-19. The cohort comprised adults aged about 18 to 100 years residing in approximately 22 US areas. Resolution of symptoms, clearance, or two negative PCRs was present in recovered Cohort 3 donors. Original methodology: Estimation of nucleated cell counts relied on the amplification of reference gene primers. TCRdb's copy holds only in-frame clones and misses some; the assay was immunoSEQ multiplex PCR. The DNA was the basis for D and trimming; V, J and clone size are from that table. The table records almost 500,000 clones, approximately 86% of them present only once. CDR3 size: 14 residues. From germline, CDR1 is MNHNS and CDR2 SASEGT. With 3 bases clipped from V and 8 bases from J, the junction kept 6 bases outside the gene matches.

The chain links TRBV6-1 to TRBJ2-1; 8 bases fit TRBD1. This clonotype was obtained from a woman aged 60-70 years who had recovered from COVID-19. Source material: PBMCs or T cells enriched from blood (not recorded which). CDR3 DNA sequence: TGTGCCAGCAGTGATCAGGGGGCTTCCCATGAGCAGTTCTTC. It specifies CASSDQGASHEQFF.